Listed here is a single T cell receptor (beta chain). The antigen remains unidentified. At one end, the junction sequence differs from germline, possibly due to a read error. This specimen comes from a study of cytomegalovirus exposure and HLA in healthy donors. Findings of the study overall: It was found in a later analysis that first-cohort TCR clusters tended to co-occur in the 90 to 150 validation repertoires. Through in vitro validation, a few CMV-associated chains were shown to be specific for CMV antigens. With high specificity and sensitivity, the classifier reportedly diagnosed cytomegalovirus status. 150 or so TCR beta chains were listed as cytomegalovirus-associated.

Germline CDR1 SGHKS, CDR2 YYEKEE (reference sequence). The CDR3 runs to 13 residues. Measured with immunoSEQ multiplex PCR; TCRdb has only the in-frame clones, and not every one. Seen here are roughly 270,000 clones, 88% observed once, and the top ten hold approximately 0.9%. The rearrangement joins TRBV5-5 to TRBJ2-7; 13 bases are shared with TRBD2. This TCR was recovered from a woman between 18 and 29 years old in good health and CMV-seronegative. The sequenced sample was PBMCs. This CDR3 is CASSSRVGTSGKF. CDR3 in DNA: TGTGCCAGCAGCTCCCGAGTCGGGACTAGCGGGAAATTC.